This T cell receptor (beta chain) appears in the sequencing data of a study of blood T cells in healthy people across ages. The CDR3 contains 14 residues. Trimming removed 0 bases at V and 4 bases at J, with 11 bases between. Germline V gives CDR1 SGHRS, CDR2 YFSETQ. Worth noting for this clonotype: Its antigen is undetermined.

Sample-barcoded 5' priming and a J-beta primer mix drove a second PCR of 7 to 11 cycles. MiXCR, run by TCRdb on the 5' RACE reads, gives a single entry per CDR3 protein. The sample contains about 640,000 distinct CDR3 sequences, roughly 53% of which appear only once. Overall study findings and caveats: Without sorted subsets, naive and antigen-experienced compartments could not be conclusively compared.

The sequence derives from a man aged 55 to 69 in good health. Sequenced material: blood. V and J are TRBV5-1 and TRBJ2-7, with no clear D. CDR3: CASSLVAEGYEQYF. CDR3 coding DNA: TGCGCCAGCAGCTTGGTCGCGGAAGGGTACGAGCAGTACTTC.